This T cell receptor beta chain is drawn from a study of cytomegalovirus exposure and HLA in healthy donors. For the study at large: The approximately 680 first-cohort repertoires and the 120 or so validation repertoires shared the same platform, a later analysis reported.

General study results and limits: Diagnosis of cytomegalovirus status made by the classifier reportedly showed high specificity and sensitivity. Cytomegalovirus-associated status was assigned to some 180 TCR beta chains.

The protocol was immunoSEQ multiplex PCR, while the TCRdb copy is restricted to in-frame clones and leaves out a portion. The sample has over 100,000 clones, 85% to 90% seen once; the top ten hold 0.95% to 1.5%. As to this clone: As yet, its antigen is unknown.

This CDR3 spans 17 amino acids. Germline CDR1 SEHNR, CDR2 FQNEAQ (reference sequence). V dropped 2 bases and J dropped 8; count of bases not matched to a gene: 15. The source of this sequence is a woman aged 18-29 years in good health and CMV-seronegative. The chain has TRBV7-9 and TRBJ1-2; 9 bases are shared with TRBD1. Material for sequencing was PBMCs. CDR3 coding DNA: TGTGCCAGCAGCTTAATCCTCCCTAAACCGGGACAGGGAGGCTACACCTTC. It encodes CASSLILPKPGQGGYTF.